The 30 T cell receptor beta chains below all came from one sample that was sequenced in a study of beta chain features in type 1 diabetes. Study-wide findings and caveats: Shorter TCRB CDR3s, moderately but significantly so, marked every one of the four CD4+ subsets in Type 1 diabetes patients.

Expressed TCRB transcripts got sequenced, as all isolated RNA was reverse transcribed. TCRdb keeps only in-frame clones here, not all; method: immunoSEQ multiplex PCR. In the table there are 600,000 to 700,000 clones, roughly 13% of which are singletons. Their target antigens are unknown. The source material was naive CD4+ T cells from blood. Every receptor here comes from a young man with type 1 diabetes.

This clone was recorded a few times. In the same sample, other DNA sequences code for this CDR3. V gene TRBV6-1 combines with J gene TRBJ1-5, with no clear D. The CDR3 loop spans 11 amino acids. Trimming removed 4 bases at V and 2 bases at J, with 0 bases between. The germline V gene has CDR1 MNHNS and CDR2 SASEGT. CDR3: CASSGNQPQHF. For the CDR3, the DNA is TGTGCCAGCAGTGGCAATCAGCCCCAGCATTTT.

This clone occurred a few times. The chain links TRBV25-1 to TRBJ1-2; D is ambiguous. Trimming left V 4 bases short and J 4 bases short, with 13 bases between. Germline V gene data show CDR1 as MGHDK and CDR2 as SYGVNS. CDR3 length equals 14 residues. Here the CDR3 DNA reads TGTGCCAGCAGTGGGGCGGGCAGGCTCTATGGCTACACCTTC. This translates into CASSGAGRLYGYTF.

The chain has TRBV14 and TRBJ1-2; D is undetermined. Germline lookup yields CDR1 SGHDN and CDR2 FVKESK. The V and J ends lost 0 bases and 7 bases respectively, with 6 bases between them. The CDR3 runs to 12 residues. This CDR3 reads CASSQERVGYTF. The CDR3 nucleotides are TGTGCCAGCAGCCAAGAGCGCGTTGGCTACACCTTC.

This chain uses TRBV11-2 with TRBJ1-5; D may be TRBD1 (6 bases). Germline V CDR1 and CDR2: SGHAT, FQNNGV. This CDR3 contains 14 residues. V shed 4 bases and J shed 7 bases, with 14 bases lying between them. CDR3 bases: TGTGCCAGCAGCTCCGCAGGGGCCAACCAGCCCCAGCATTTT. Translating gives CASSSAGANQPQHF. The whole variable domain, remainder taken from reference TRBV11-2 and TRBJ1-5, is EAGVAQSPRYKIIEKRQSVAFWCNPISGHATLYWYQQILGQGPKLLIQFQNNGVVDDSQLPKDRFSAERLKGVDSTLKIQPAKLEDSAVYLCASSSAGANQPQHFGDGTRLSIL.

V usage is TRBV14 and J usage is TRBJ1-4; 8 bases are a match to TRBD1. This CDR3 spans 14 amino acids. The V gene end was trimmed by 1 base and the J gene end by 6 bases; junction bases not matched to a gene: 1. Germline V CDR1 and CDR2: SGHDN, FVKESK. The CDR3: CASSQGQGYEKLFF. The CDR3 DNA follows: TGTGCCAGCAGCCAAGGACAGGGGTATGAAAAACTGTTTTTT. The entire variable domain, with the rest obtained from reference TRBV14 and TRBJ1-4, is as follows: EAGVTQFPSHSVIEKGQTVTLRCDPISGHDNLYWYRRVMGKEIKFLLHFVKESKQDESGMPNNRFLAERTGGTYSTLKVQPAELEDSGVYFCASSQGQGYEKLFFGSGTQLSVL.

The chain combines TRBV10-3 with TRBJ2-7; 7 bases match TRBD2. The CDR3 has 18 residues. Germline CDR1 reads ENHRY; CDR2 reads SYGVKD. Trimming took 2 bases from V and 3 from J; bases not matched to a gene: 16. CDR3 coding DNA: TGTGCCATCAGTGAGCCTCCCCTAACGGGGGGAGGAAGCTACGAGCAGTACTTC. As protein: CAISEPPLTGGGSYEQYF.

J is TRBJ1-1 and V is TRBV29-1; no definite D call. The V end was cut by 2 bases, the J end by 1 base, with 11 bases between. The CDR3 sequence is 14 residues long. Germline CDR1 is SQVTM and CDR2 is ANQGSEA. CDR3 sequence reads: CSVELRVKNTEAFF. The CDR3 DNA sequence: TGCAGCGTTGAATTACGGGTAAAGAACACTGAAGCTTTCTTT.

The table lists this clone with a count of one. The rearrangement uses TRBV18 and TRBJ1-1; 8 nucleotides agree with TRBD1. The CDR3 sequence is 17 residues long. Germline V CDR1 and CDR2: KGHSH, LQKENI. V gave up 3 bases and J gave up 1 base; unmatched junction bases: 10. CDR3 sequence reads: CASSPQQGDYTNTEAFF. For the CDR3, the DNA is TGTGCCAGCTCACCCCAACAGGGGGACTATACGAACACTGAAGCTTTCTTT.

The chain couples TRBV28 to TRBJ2-3, with a tentative D call TRBD2 (6 bases). V was clipped by 8 bases and J by 5 bases, with 17 bases between them. CDR3 length: 14 residues. Per germline, CDR1 MDHEN and CDR2 SYDVKM. The CDR3 sequence is CASSPAGSGDTQYF. In DNA, the CDR3 is TGTGCCAGCTCTCCTGCGGGGTCGGGAGATACGCAGTATTTT.

This clone was seen a few times. In the same sample, other DNA sequences code for this CDR3. The genes are TRBV5-1 and TRBJ2-7; no clear D gene. The CDR3 is 14 residues long. Trimming took 0 bases from V and 0 from J, leaving 7 bases between them. Germline V lookup: CDR1 SGHRS, CDR2 YFSETQ. The CDR3 is CASSLADSSYEQYF. DNA of the CDR3: TGCGCCAGCAGCTTGGCCGATAGCTCCTACGAGCAGTACTTC. Complete variable domain (other parts from reference TRBV5-1 and TRBJ2-7): KAGVTQTPRYLIKTRGQQVTLSCSPISGHRSVSWYQQTPGQGLQFLFEYFSETQRNKGNFPGRFSGRQFSNSRSEMNVSTLELGDSALYLCASSLADSSYEQYFGPGTRLTVT.

V usage is TRBV5-6 and J usage is TRBJ2-5; D remains unclear. V was pared by 3 bases and J by 1 base, with 16 bases between. This CDR3 has 16 amino acids. CDR1 is SGHDT and CDR2 is YYEEEE in the germline V gene. The CDR3 DNA reads TGTGCCAGCAGCTGGGTCCGGTCGGTCGTCCAAGAGACCCAGTACTTC. It translates to CASSWVRSVVQETQYF.

The chain carries TRBV28 and TRBJ1-2; 8 bases agree with TRBD1. The CDR3 length is 13 residues. With 7 bases clipped from V and 8 bases from J, the junction kept 9 bases outside the gene matches. Germline V gene data show CDR1 as MDHEN and CDR2 as SYDVKM. The CDR3, as DNA: TGTGCCAGCACCCCGGACAGGGCGTGGGGCTACACCTTC. It is translated as CASTPDRAWGYTF.

This clone occurred a few times. At the DNA level, this CDR3 is encoded by other sequences in the same sample as well. V is TRBV6-5 and J is TRBJ1-2; TRBD1 might be the D (6 bases). Trimming left V 0 bases short and J 2 bases short, with 10 bases between. The V gene's germline CDR1 is MNHEY and CDR2 SVGAGI. This CDR3 contains 15 residues. CDR3 in amino acids: CASSYSGQGNYGYTF. For the CDR3, the DNA is TGTGCCAGCAGTTACTCGGGGCAGGGGAACTATGGCTACACCTTC.

This clone appeared a few times. The chain joins TRBV4-2 to TRBJ2-3; D is perhaps TRBD2 (6 bases). Germline V lookup: CDR1 LGHNA, CDR2 YNFKEQ. V was shortened by 0 bases and J by 1 base, with 8 bases between the two germline ends. The CDR3 extends over 15 amino acids. The DNA for the CDR3 is TGTGCCAGCAGCCAAGAGCCGGGAGGCACAGATACGCAGTATTTT. Amino acid sequence: CASSQEPGGTDTQYF.

On this clone: The sample has other DNA sequences that encode this CDR3 too. This chain uses TRBV28 with TRBJ1-5, with 8 nucleotides matching TRBD1. This CDR3 has 14 amino acids. J gave up 4 bases and V 6 bases, and 5 bases lay outside the gene matches. The germline CDR1 and CDR2 sequences are MDHEN and SYDVKM. Written as DNA, the CDR3 is TGTGCCAGCAGCTCAGGGGGCGGAAATCAGCCCCAGCATTTT. Its protein is CASSSGGGNQPQHF.

Regarding this clone: Other DNA variants within this sample encode the same CDR3. V and J are TRBV20-1 and TRBJ2-5; D assignment may be TRBD1 or TRBD2 (6 bases each). V gave up 5 bases and J gave up 5 bases, with 9 bases separating them. There are 11 residues in the CDR3. Germline loops: CDR1 DFQATT, CDR2 SNEGSKA (reference sequence). CDR3 nucleotide sequence: TGCAGTGCTGGGGGGCGGGAGACCCAGTACTTC. Translating it yields CSAGGRETQYF.

This clone appeared a few times. This chain links TRBV9 with TRBJ2-1, with D possibly being TRBD2 (5 bases). Germline V CDR1 and CDR2: SGDLS, YYNGEE. The CDR3 is made up of 15 amino acids. V lost 5 bases to trimming and J lost 6 bases, with 18 bases between them. The DNA of the CDR3 is TGTGCCAGCAGACCTCCCGGGATAGCGCCCAATGAGCAGTTCTTC. As protein: CASRPPGIAPNEQFF.

J is TRBJ2-1 and V is TRBV5-6; tentatively, D is TRBD2 (6 bases). The CDR3 loop spans 14 amino acids. Trimming stripped 4 bases from V and 8 bases from J, with 16 bases between. Germline values: CDR1 SGHDT, CDR2 YYEEEE. The CDR3 region is CASSPRRGSDEQFF. The CDR3 DNA is TGTGCCAGCAGCCCTCGACGGGGGTCAGATGAGCAGTTCTTC.

This clone was observed a few times. The rearrangement uses TRBV27 and TRBJ2-7; either TRBD1 or TRBD2 may fit D (5 bases each). This CDR3 comprises 16 residues. The germline CDR1 and CDR2 sequences are MNHEY and SMNVEV (reference sequence). Trimming removed 0 bases from V and 3 bases from J, with 15 bases in between. The CDR3 sequence is CASSLSRMGVGYEQYF. CDR3 in DNA: TGTGCCAGCAGTTTATCCAGGATGGGGGTAGGCTACGAGCAGTACTTC.

The DNA for the CDR3 is TGTGCCAGCAGTTCCTCTGAGGAGCAGTACTTC. This codes for CASSSSEEQYF. The J gene is TRBJ2-7, the V gene TRBV6-1; D uncertain. Germline V CDR1 and CDR2: MNHNS, SASEGT. This CDR3 has 11 amino acids. Trimming stripped 5 bases from V and 7 bases from J, with 9 bases between.

The chain has TRBV7-9 and TRBJ1-2, with unresolved D. Trimming shortened V by 7 bases and J by 2 bases, and 11 bases separated the two germline ends. CDR3 length: 13 amino acids. CDR1 SEHNR and CDR2 FQNEAQ come from the germline V gene (reference sequence). The CDR3 coding sequence is TGTGCCAGCACCTCGGCGGTGAACTATGGCTACACCTTC. This gives the protein CASTSAVNYGYTF. Using reference TRBV7-9 and TRBJ1-2 for the parts outside the CDR3, the full variable domain is DTGVSQNPRHKITKRGQNVTFRCDPISEHNRLYWYRQTLGQGPEFLTYFQNEAQLEKSRLLSDRFSAERPKGSFSTLEIQRTEQGDSAMYLCASTSAVNYGYTFGSGTRLTVV.

DNA for the CDR3: TGTGCCAGCAGTGTTTGGACAGGGTCGTTCAATGAGCAGTTCTTC. It is translated as CASSVWTGSFNEQFF. V is TRBV2 and J is TRBJ2-1; 8 nucleotides align to TRBD1. The CDR3 is 15 residues long. V gave up 4 bases and J gave up 6 bases; unmatched junction bases: 8. Germline V lookup: CDR1 SNHLY, CDR2 FYNNEI.

This clone was detected a few times. The same CDR3 also results from other DNA sequences found in this sample. The V call is TRBV7-3, the J call TRBJ2-5, with 8 bases lining up with TRBD2. This CDR3 spans 13 amino acids. The V segment lost 5 bases and the J segment 2 bases; nucleotides outside the gene matches: 1. The germline CDR1 and CDR2 sequences are SGHTA and FQGTGA. As DNA, the CDR3 is TGTGCCAGCAGCCGGGAGGGTCAAGAGACCCAGTACTTC. Residues: CASSREGQETQYF.

The chain employs TRBV4-1 and TRBJ1-5; possibly TRBD1 for D (5 bases). The V gene's germline CDR1 is MGHRA and CDR2 YSYEKL. Trimming left V 2 bases short and J 4 bases short, with 21 bases between. The CDR3 has 18 residues. CDR3 in DNA: TGCGCCAGCAGCCAATTTGTAGTAGCACGGGACGGAAATCAGCCCCAGCATTTT. Protein: CASSQFVVARDGNQPQHF.

V usage is TRBV5-4 and J usage is TRBJ2-7; 9 positions match TRBD1. This CDR3 contains 15 residues. The ends lost 1 base at V and 1 base at J; junction bases unmatched: 3. CDR1 is SGHNT and CDR2 is YYREEE in the germline V gene (reference sequence). The CDR3 DNA follows: TGTGCCAGCAGCTTGACCGGGACAGGGTCCTACGAGCAGTACTTC. Protein sequence: CASSLTGTGSYEQYF.

This clone has just a few counts. CDR3 DNA: TGTGCCAGCAATATAGCGGGGGTCGATGAGCAGTTCTTC. It is translated as CASNIAGVDEQFF. The chain uses TRBV6-5 and TRBJ2-1; 9 bases agree with TRBD2. This CDR3 is 13 amino acids long. The V gene's germline CDR1 is MNHEY and CDR2 SVGAGI. After removal of 7 bases from V and 8 bases from J, the junction contained 6 bases not matched to a gene.

This chain joins TRBV19 and TRBJ2-5; TRBD2 matches 9 bases. The CDR3 sequence is 15 residues long. Looked up from germline, CDR1 is LNHDA and CDR2 is SQIVND (reference sequence). With 3 bases clipped from V and 3 bases from J, the junction kept 5 bases outside the gene matches. CDR3 loop: CASSISRLAEETQYF. The CDR3 bases are TGTGCCAGTAGTATCTCCCGACTAGCGGAAGAGACCCAGTACTTC.

This clone was counted between two and nine times. The chain combines TRBV28 with TRBJ2-7; 7 bases are shared with TRBD1. The CDR3 extends over 14 amino acids. Germline assignment: CDR1 MDHEN and CDR2 SYDVKM. V lost 4 bases to trimming and J lost 1 base; unmatched junction nucleotides: 4. This CDR3 is CASSSGTASYEQYF. The CDR3, as DNA: TGTGCCAGCAGTTCCGGGACAGCTTCCTACGAGCAGTACTTC.

This clone was detected only a few times. The chain recombines TRBV2 with TRBJ2-3, with TRBD2 matching over 10 bases. The CDR3 spans 16 residues. Germline CDR1 is SNHLY and CDR2 is FYNNEI. V lost 7 bases to trimming and J lost 3 bases; unmatched junction nucleotides: 10. CDR3 protein: CASTPRPSGGTDTQYF. CDR3 bases: TGTGCCAGCACACCTAGGCCTAGCGGGGGAACAGATACGCAGTATTTT. Full variable domain (missing parts from reference TRBV2 and TRBJ2-3): EPEVTQTPSHQVTQMGQEVILRCVPISNHLYFYWYRQILGQKVEFLVSFYNNEISEKSEIFDDQFSVERPDGSNFTLKIRSTKLEDSAMYFCASTPRPSGGTDTQYFGPGTRLTVL.

This clone was counted a few times. The rearrangement joins TRBV5-4 to TRBJ2-6; the D is unclear. The germline V gene encodes CDR1 SGHNT and CDR2 YYREEE (reference sequence). This CDR3 has 18 residues. Trimming took off 0 bases at V and 2 bases at J, with 15 bases between the two ends. CDR3 DNA: TGTGCCAGCAGCTTGGATGTTGTAGACACAGCTGGGGCCAACGTCCTGACTTTC. Translating it yields CASSLDVVDTAGANVLTF.